This T cell receptor (beta chain) is drawn from a study of blood T cell repertoires in COVID-19. Across the whole study: From T cells, B-cell-depleted T cells, or PBMCs came the material, which was cDNA or gDNA.

Method: immunoSEQ multiplex PCR; TCRdb's copy keeps in-frame clones and lacks some. The sample consists of some 120,000 clones, roughly 81% of them appearing once. The V end was cut by 8 bases, the J end by 11 bases, with 29 bases between. Germline V gene lookup returns CDR1 GTSNPN and CDR2 SVGIG (reference sequence). CDR3 length equals 15 residues. The specimen sequenced was peripheral blood. The chain joins TRBV30 to TRBJ2-3; D is perhaps TRBD1 (7 bases). The sequence was collected from a human donor in a cohort sampled during active COVID-19. CDR3 sequence: CALIRQGGTPQKQYF. The CDR3 DNA reads as TGTGCCCTCATCAGGCAGGGGGGAACCCCCCAAAAGCAGTATTTT.